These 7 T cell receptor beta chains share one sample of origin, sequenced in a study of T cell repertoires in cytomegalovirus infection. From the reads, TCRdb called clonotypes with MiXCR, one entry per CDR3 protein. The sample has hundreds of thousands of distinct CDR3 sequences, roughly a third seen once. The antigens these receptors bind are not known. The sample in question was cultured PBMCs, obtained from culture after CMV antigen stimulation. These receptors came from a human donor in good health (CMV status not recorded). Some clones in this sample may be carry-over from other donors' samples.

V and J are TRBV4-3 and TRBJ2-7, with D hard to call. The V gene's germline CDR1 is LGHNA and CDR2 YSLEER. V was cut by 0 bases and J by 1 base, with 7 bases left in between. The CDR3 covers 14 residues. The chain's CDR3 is CASSQDLISYEQYF. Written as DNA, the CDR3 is TGCGCCAGCAGCCAAGATTTAATTTCCTACGAGCAGTACTTC.

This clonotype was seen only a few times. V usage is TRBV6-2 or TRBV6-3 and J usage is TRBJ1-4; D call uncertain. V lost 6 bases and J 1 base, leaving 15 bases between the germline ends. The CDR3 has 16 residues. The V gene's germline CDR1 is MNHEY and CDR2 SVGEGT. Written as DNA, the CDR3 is TGTGCCAGCAGCCAACGGACGGGAGGAACTAATGAAAAACTGTTTTTT. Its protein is CASSQRTGGTNEKLFF.

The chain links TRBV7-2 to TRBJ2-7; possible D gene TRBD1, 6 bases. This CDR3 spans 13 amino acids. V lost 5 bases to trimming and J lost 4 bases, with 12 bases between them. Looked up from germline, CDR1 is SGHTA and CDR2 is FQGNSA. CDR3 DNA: TGTGCCAGCAGCGGAGCCCAGGGGTACGAGCAGTACTTC. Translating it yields CASSGAQGYEQYF.

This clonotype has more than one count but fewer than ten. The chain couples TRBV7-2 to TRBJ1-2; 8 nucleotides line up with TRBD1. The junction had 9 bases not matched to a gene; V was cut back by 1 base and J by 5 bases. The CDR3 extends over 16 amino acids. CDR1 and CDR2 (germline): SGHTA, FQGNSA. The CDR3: CASSLEGQGPGYGYTF. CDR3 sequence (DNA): TGTGCCAGCAGCTTAGAAGGACAGGGACCCGGATATGGCTACACCTTC.

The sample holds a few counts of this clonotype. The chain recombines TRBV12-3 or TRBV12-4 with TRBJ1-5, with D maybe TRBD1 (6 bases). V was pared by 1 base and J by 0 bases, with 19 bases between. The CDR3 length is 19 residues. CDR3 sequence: CASSLGGAQGLDSNQPQHF. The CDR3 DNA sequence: TGTGCCAGCAGTTTAGGGGGGGCGCAGGGATTAGATAGCAATCAGCCCCAGCATTTT.

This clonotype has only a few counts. The CDR3 DNA is TGTGCCACCGGACTAGCGGGAGTCGGGGAGCTGTTTTTT. Amino acids: CATGLAGVGELFF. The chain recombines TRBV6-2 or TRBV6-3 with TRBJ2-2; 13 bases fit TRBD2. J gave up 7 bases and V 10 bases, and 3 bases lay outside the gene matches. The length of the CDR3 is 13 residues. Looked up from germline, CDR1 is MNHEY and CDR2 is SVGEGT.

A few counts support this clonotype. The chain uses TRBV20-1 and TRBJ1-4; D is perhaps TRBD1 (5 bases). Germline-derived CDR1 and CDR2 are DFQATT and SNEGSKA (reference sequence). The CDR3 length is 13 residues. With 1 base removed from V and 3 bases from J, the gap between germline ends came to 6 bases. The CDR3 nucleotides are TGCAGTGCTAGAGGGGACCCTAATGAAAAACTGTTTTTT. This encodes CSARGDPNEKLFF.